Below, one T cell receptor beta chain is given with its context. The antigen is unknown. The CDR3 has 14 amino acids. Trimming pared 7 bases from V and 0 bases from J, leaving 16 bases between. CDR1 is SQVTM and CDR2 is ANQGSEA in the germline V gene. The PCR contained 60 Vbeta and 13 Jbeta primers. This table comes from immunoSEQ multiplex PCR, and its TCRdb copy is limited to in-frame clones, with some not included. The table lists approximately 140,000 clones, roughly 62% of them singletons. Healthy donors of bone marrow made up the group. This specimen belongs to a study of cytomegalovirus exposure and HLA in healthy donors. Study-level findings and limits: TCR beta V- and J-gene trimming, according to a later analysis, was linked to a missense DCLRE1C variant.

The specimen was PBMCs. The chain employs TRBV29-1 and TRBJ2-7, with a tentative D call TRBD1 (5 bases). The TCR sequence derives from a male donor in good health and CMV-seronegative. CDR3 protein: CSAGNTGISYEQYF. The CDR3 coding sequence is TGCAGCGCCGGAAACACAGGAATCTCCTACGAGCAGTACTTC.